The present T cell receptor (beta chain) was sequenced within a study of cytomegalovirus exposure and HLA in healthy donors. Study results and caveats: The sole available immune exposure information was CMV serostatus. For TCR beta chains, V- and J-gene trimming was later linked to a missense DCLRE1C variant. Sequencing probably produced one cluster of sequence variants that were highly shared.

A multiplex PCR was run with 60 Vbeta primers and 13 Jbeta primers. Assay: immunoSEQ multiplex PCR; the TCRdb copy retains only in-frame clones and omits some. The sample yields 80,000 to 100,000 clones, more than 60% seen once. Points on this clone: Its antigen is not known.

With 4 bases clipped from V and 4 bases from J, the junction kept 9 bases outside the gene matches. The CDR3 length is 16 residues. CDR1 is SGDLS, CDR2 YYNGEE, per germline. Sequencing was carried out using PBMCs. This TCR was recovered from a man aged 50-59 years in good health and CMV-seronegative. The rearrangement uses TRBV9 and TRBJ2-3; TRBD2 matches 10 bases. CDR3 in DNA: TGTGCCAGCAGCTACCTAGCGGGAGATCCGGCAGATACGCAGTATTTT. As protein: CASSYLAGDPADTQYF.